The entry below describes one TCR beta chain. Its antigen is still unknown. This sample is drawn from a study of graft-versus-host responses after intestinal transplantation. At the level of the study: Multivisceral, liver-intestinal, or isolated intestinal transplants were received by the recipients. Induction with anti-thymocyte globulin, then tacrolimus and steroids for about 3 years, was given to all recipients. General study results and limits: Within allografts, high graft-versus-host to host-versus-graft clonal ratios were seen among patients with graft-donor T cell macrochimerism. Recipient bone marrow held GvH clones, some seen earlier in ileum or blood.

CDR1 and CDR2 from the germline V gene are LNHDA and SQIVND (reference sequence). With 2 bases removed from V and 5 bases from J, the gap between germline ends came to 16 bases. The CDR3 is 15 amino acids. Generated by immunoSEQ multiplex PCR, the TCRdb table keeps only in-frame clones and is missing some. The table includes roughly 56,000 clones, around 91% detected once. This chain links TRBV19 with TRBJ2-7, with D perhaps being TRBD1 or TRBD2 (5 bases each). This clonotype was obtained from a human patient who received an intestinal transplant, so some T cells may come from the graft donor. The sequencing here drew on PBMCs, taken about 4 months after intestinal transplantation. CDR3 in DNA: TGTGCCAGTAGTATACGGGACCAGATCCCGGACGAGCAGTACTTC. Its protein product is CASSIRDQIPDEQYF.